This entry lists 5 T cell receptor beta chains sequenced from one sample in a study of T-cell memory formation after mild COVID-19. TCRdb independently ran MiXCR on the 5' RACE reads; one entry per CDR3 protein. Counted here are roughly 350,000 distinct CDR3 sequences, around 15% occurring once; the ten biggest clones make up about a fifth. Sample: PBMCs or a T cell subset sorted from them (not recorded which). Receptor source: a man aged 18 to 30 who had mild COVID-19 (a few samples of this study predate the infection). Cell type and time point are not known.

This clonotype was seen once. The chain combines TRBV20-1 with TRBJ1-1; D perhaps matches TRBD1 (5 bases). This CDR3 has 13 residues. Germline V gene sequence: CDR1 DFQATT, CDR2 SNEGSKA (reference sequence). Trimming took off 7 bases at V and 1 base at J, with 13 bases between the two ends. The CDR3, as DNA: TGCAGTGTCGAATCGGGGCAGAACACTGAAGCTTTCTTT. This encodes CSVESGQNTEAFF.

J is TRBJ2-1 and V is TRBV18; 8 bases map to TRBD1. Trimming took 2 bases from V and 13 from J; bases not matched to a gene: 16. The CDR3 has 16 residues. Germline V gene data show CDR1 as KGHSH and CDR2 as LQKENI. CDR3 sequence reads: CASSPGGTGWQFVQFF. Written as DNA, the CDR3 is TGTGCCAGCTCACCAGGGGGGACAGGCTGGCAATTCGTCCAGTTCTTC.

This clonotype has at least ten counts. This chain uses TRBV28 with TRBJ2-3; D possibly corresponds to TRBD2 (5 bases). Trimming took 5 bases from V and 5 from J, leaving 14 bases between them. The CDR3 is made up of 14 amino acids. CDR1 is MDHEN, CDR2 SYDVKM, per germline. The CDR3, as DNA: TGTGCCAGCAGTCCGCGCGGGCTGCGAGATACGCAGTATTTT. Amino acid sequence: CASSPRGLRDTQYF.

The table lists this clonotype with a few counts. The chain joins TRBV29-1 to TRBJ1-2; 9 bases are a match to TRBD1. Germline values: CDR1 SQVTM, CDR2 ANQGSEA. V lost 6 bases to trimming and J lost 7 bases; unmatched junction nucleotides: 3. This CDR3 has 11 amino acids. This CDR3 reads CSVETGGGYTF. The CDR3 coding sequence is TGCAGCGTCGAGACAGGGGGTGGCTACACCTTC.

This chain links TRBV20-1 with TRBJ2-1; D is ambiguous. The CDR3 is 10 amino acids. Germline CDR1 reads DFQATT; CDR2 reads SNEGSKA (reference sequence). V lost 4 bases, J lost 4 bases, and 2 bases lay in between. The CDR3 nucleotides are TGCAGTGCTAAGTACAATGAGCAGTTCTTC. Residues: CSAKYNEQFF.